Sequencing of this TCR beta chain was carried out in a study of blood T cells in healthy people across ages. The count of this clonotype is one. The antigen is not known. Healthy Caucasians from Russia aged about 6 to 100 served as donors. Study-wide results and limits: The long-lived group displayed more naive CD4+ cells, plus higher diversity, than the aged donors did. Unsorted PBMCs ruled out conclusive naive versus antigen-experienced comparison.

The use of a sample-barcoded 5' primer and a J-beta primer mix characterized a second PCR of about 7 to 12 cycles. A single record per CDR3 protein comes from TCRdb applying MiXCR to the 5' RACE reads. The sample has approximately 800,000 distinct CDR3 sequences; more than 45% are singletons. The sequence derives from a man between 25 and 39 years old in good health. Specimen: blood.

The CDR3 nucleotides read TGTGCCACCATAGGGGACCTAGTCTACGAGCAGTACTTC. Translation: CATIGDLVYEQYF. This chain connects TRBV25-1 to TRBJ2-5; perhaps D is TRBD1 or TRBD2 (5 bases each). The J call is doubtful: the DNA matches TRBJ2-7 better. The CDR3 runs 13 residues. Per the germline V gene, CDR1 is MGHDK and CDR2 is SYGVNS.